The sequence of this TCR beta chain was determined in a study of T-cell reconstitution after alpha-beta-depleted transplantation in children. There are 19 residues in the CDR3. This clonotype was detected many times. The antigen is undetermined. Findings and limits, study-wide: Reportedly, roughly two months post-transplant, alpha-beta T cells arose from several hundred expanded graft clones. Where some patients showed high TCRbeta diversity at day 60, it came from recipient T cells and thymic progenitors that had survived.

Researchers prepared the TCRbeta library using unique molecular identifiers, the study reports. TCRdb re-analysed the PCR reads in MiXCR, keeping a single row per CDR3 protein. The top ten clones hold roughly 2.3% of a sample with hundreds of thousands of distinct CDR3 sequences, around 13% of them seen once. The TCR comes from a male patient aged 5 to 17 who had a stem cell transplant for acute myeloid leukemia, so the T cells may come from the graft donor. Here the sequenced sample was PBMCs, mostly from graft donor cells, taken 360 days after TCRalphabeta/CD19-depleted stem cell transplant. V is TRBV21-1 and J is TRBJ2-7; the table's D call of TRBD1 was not tested on the DNA. TRBV21-1 is shown as a pseudogene. CDR3 residues: CASSNPKVPDRGALYEQYF. The CDR3 bases are TGTGCCAGCAGCAATCCGAAAGTCCCGGACAGGGGGGCCCTCTACGAGCAGTACTTC.